Listed below are T cell receptor beta chains from one sample, sequenced in a study of breast tumors, draining lymph nodes, adjacent tissues. MiXCR was run by TCRdb on the multiplex PCR reads, yielding one entry per CDR3 protein. The sample has 200,000 or so distinct CDR3 sequences, approximately 33% seen once. Specimen: axillary lymph node tissue. The receptor source for this set is a female donor with breast cancer. Some clones in this sample may be carry-over from other donors' samples. Each CDR3 is given with its conserved first and last residue. The D gene is left open where the match is weak. Clone size, where shown, is once, few, many, or a class for clones that have expanded.

TRBJ2-1 few TRBD2 TRBV27 CASSLSGLARGEQFF TGTGCCAGCAGTTTATCGGGACTAGCGAGGGGTGAGCAGTTCTTC
TRBJ2-7 . . TRBV9 CASSPTGRSYEQYF TGTGCCAGCAGTCCCACTGGGAGATCCTACGAGCAGTACTTC
TRBJ2-7 . . TRBV28 CASSKQGGSYEQYF TGTGCCAGCAGCAAACAAGGGGGTTCCTACGAGCAGTACTTC
TRBJ1-2 many . TRBV6-5 CASSRPGSGYTF TGTGCCAGCAGTCGCCCGGGGTCTGGCTACACCTTC
TRBJ2-5 . TRBD1 TRBV4-3 CASSQVTGGEETQYF TGCGCCAGCAGCCAGGTGACAGGGGGGGAAGAGACCCAGTACTTC
TRBJ1-4 . . TRBV2 CASSLRRTDGKLFF TGTGCCAGCAGTTTAAGGCGGACTGATGGAAAACTGTTTTTT
TRBJ1-2 many TRBD1 TRBV20-1 CSASPGQGAYGYTF TGCAGTGCTAGCCCCGGACAGGGGGCTTATGGCTACACCTTC
TRBJ2-7 many . TRBV20-1 CSATDGYEQYF TGCAGTGCCACCGACGGTTACGAGCAGTACTTC
TRBJ1-4 . TRBD1 TRBV20-1 CSARLTGEMGEKLFF TGCAGTGCTAGACTAACAGGGGAGATGGGCGAAAAACTGTTTTTT
TRBJ1-6 many . TRBV12-3/TRBV12-4 CASRTGDRGSPLHF TGTGCCAGCAGGACCGGGGATAGAGGTTCACCCCTCCACTTT
TRBJ1-4 many . TRBV4-3 CASSQDARGRVGYNEKLFF TGCGCCAGCAGCCAAGATGCTCGGGGCAGGGTGGGTTATAATGAAAAACTGTTTTTT
TRBJ2-3 many TRBD2 TRBV20-1 CSANLAGAKDTQYF TGCAGTGCTAACCTAGCGGGGGCGAAGGATACGCAGTATTTT
TRBJ1-4 many . TRBV12-3/TRBV12-4 CASSPRLPRTPNEKLFF TGTGCCAGCAGTCCCCGGCTGCCCCGCACCCCTAATGAAAAACTGTTTTTT
TRBJ1-6 many . TRBV7-3 CASSFGGTGNSPLHF TGTGCCAGCAGCTTCGGGGGGACGGGGAATTCACCCCTCCACTTT
TRBJ2-7 many . TRBV29-1 CSDDRAGCLEQYF TGCAGCGATGATCGAGCAGGGTGTCTCGAGCAGTACTTC
TRBJ2-2 many . TRBV19 CACSTSERELFF TGTGCCTGTAGTACCTCTGAGCGGGAGCTGTTTTTT
TRBJ1-4 once . TRBV20-1 CSARDIGRENEKLFF TGCAGTGCTAGAGATATAGGCAGGGAAAATGAAAAACTGTTTTTT
TRBJ1-2 many TRBD1 TRBV14 CASSQLRDSTNYGYTF TGTGCCAGCAGCCAACTCCGGGACAGTACTAACTATGGCTACACCTTC
TRBJ2-6 . TRBD1 TRBV28 CAPAGGSGANVLTF TGTGCCCCCGCAGGGGGCTCCGGGGCCAACGTCCTGACTTTC
TRBJ2-3 many . TRBV7-3 CASSAPRGGRTDTQYF TGTGCCAGCAGCGCACCTAGAGGGGGGCGCACAGATACGCAGTATTTT
TRBJ2-7 . . TRBV3-2 CASSQGAGSYEQYF TGTGCCAGCAGCCAAGGGGCAGGGTCCTACGAGCAGTACTTC
TRBJ2-1 many TRBD2 TRBV13 CASSSSGTSGIEQFF TGTGCCAGCAGCTCCTCCGGGACTAGCGGGATTGAGCAGTTCTTC
TRBJ1-6 . TRBD1 TRBV7-9 CASSFDGQGNSPLHF TGTGCCAGCAGTTTCGACGGACAGGGGAATTCACCCCTCCACTTT
TRBJ1-2 . TRBD1 TRBV7-6 CASSSMGQGAGYTF TGTGCCAGCAGCTCGATGGGACAGGGGGCAGGCTACACCTTC
TRBJ2-3 few . TRBV12-3/TRBV12-4 CASSFARGSTDTQYF TGTGCCAGCAGTTTCGCGAGGGGTAGCACAGATACGCAGTATTTT